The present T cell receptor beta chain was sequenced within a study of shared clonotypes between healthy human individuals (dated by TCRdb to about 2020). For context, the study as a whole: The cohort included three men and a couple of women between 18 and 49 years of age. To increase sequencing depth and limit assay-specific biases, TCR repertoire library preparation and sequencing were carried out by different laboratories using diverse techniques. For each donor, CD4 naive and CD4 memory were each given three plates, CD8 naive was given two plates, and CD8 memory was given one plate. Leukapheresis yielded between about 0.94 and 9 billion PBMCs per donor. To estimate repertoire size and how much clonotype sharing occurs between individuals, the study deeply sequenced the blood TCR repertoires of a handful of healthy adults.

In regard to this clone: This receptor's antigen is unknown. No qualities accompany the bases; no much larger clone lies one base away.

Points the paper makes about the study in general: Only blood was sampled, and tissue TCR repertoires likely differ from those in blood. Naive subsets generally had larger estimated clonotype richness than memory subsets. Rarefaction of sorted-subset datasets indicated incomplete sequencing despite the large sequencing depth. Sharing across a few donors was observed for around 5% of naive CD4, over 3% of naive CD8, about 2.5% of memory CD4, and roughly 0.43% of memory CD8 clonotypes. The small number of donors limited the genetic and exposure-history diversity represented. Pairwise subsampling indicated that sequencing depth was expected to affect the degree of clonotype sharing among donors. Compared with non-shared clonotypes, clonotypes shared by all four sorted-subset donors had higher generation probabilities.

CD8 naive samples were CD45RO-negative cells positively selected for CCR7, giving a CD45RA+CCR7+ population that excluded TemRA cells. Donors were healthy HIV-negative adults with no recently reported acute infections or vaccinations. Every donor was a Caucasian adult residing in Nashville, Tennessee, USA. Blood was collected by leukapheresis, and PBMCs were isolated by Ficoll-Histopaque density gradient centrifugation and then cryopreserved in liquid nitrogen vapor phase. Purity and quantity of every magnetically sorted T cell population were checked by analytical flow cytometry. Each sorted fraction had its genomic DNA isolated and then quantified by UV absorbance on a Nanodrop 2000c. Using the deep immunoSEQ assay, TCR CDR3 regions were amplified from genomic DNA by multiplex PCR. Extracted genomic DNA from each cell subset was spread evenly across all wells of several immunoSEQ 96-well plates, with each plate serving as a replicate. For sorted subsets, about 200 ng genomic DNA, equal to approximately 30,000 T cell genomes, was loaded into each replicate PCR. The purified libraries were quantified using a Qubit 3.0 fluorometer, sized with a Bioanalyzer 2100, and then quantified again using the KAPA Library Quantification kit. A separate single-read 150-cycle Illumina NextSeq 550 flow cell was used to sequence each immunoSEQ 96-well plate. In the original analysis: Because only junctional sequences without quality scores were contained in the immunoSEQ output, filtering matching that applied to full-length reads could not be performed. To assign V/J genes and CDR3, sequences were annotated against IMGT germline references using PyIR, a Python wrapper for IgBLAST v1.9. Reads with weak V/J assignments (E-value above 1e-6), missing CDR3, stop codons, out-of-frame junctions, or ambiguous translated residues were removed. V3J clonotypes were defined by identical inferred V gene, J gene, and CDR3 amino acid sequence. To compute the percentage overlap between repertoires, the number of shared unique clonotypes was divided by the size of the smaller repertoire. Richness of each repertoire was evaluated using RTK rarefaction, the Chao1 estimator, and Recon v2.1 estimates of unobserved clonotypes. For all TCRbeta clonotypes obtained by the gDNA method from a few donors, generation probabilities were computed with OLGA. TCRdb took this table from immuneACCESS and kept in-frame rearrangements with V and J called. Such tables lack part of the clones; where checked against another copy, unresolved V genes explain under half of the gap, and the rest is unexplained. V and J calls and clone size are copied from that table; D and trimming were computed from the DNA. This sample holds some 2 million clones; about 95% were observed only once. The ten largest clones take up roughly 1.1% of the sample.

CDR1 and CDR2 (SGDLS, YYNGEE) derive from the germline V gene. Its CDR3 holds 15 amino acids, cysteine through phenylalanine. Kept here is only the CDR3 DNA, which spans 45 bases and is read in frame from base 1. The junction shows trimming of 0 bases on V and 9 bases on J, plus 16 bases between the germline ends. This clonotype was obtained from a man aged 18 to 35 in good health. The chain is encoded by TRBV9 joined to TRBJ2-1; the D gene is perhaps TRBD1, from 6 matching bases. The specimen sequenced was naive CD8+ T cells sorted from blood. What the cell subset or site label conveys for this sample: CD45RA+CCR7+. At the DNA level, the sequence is TGTGCCAGCAGCGTAGCTGTCCTAGGGGGTGGTGAGCAGTTCTTC. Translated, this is CASSVAVLGGGEQFF.